Given below is one T cell receptor (beta chain) in context. The data stem from a study of T-cell reconstitution after alpha-beta-depleted transplantation in children. Germline CDR1 MNHEY, CDR2 SVGEGT. V gave up 5 bases and J gave up 4 bases; unmatched junction bases: 25. CDR3 size: 21 residues. The library targeted TCRbeta and was prepared with unique molecular identifiers. TCRdb reprocessed the PCR reads via MiXCR and lists one record per CDR3 protein. This table holds about 460,000 distinct CDR3 sequences, under 15% found once. The chain carries TRBV6-2 or TRBV6-3 and TRBJ1-3, with TRBD1 matching over 8 bases. Sequencing used PBMCs from the stem cell graft donor, obtained from the stem cell graft. This TCR came from a human donor who donated a stem cell graft to a child with combined immunodeficiency. CDR3: CASSQDRDVLRSGAKGNTIYF. The CDR3 nucleotides are TGTGCCAGCAGTCAGGACAGGGACGTACTTCGCTCTGGGGCCAAGGGAAACACCATATATTTT.